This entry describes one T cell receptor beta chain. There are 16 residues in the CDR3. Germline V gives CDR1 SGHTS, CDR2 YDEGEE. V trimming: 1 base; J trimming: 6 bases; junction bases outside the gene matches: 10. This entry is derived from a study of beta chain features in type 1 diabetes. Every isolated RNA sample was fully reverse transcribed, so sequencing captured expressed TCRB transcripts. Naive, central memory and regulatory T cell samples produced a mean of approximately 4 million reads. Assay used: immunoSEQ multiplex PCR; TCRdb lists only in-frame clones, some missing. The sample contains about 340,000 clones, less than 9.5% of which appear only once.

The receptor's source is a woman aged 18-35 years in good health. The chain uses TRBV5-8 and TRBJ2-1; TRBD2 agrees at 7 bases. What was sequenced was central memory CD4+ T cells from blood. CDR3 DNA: TGTGCCAGCAGCTTGTTTGCGGGAGCGCAGGGCAATGAGCAGTTCTTC. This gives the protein CASSLFAGAQGNEQFF.